These 20 T cell receptor beta chains share one sample of origin, sequenced in a study of cytomegalovirus exposure and HLA in healthy donors. Vbeta (60) and Jbeta (13) primers were used in the PCR. Here immunoSEQ multiplex PCR was the method, and the copy in TCRdb shows in-frame clones only, minus some. The repertoire consists of some 200,000 clones, with roughly 13% occurring once and the leading ten covering over 6.5%. The sequenced sample was PBMCs. These receptor sequences come from a man aged 50-60 years in good health and CMV-seropositive.

The chain joins TRBV11-3 to TRBJ2-1; 12 nucleotides agree with TRBD2. The V gene's germline CDR1 is SGHNT and CDR2 YENEEA. The ends lost 7 bases at V and 7 bases at J; junction bases unmatched: 2. The length of the CDR3 is 13 residues. CDR3 loop: CASTLAGGNEQFF. For the CDR3, the DNA is TGTGCCAGCACGCTAGCGGGGGGGAATGAGCAGTTCTTC.

This clone was seen more than once but under ten times. The chain links TRBV5-1 to TRBJ1-1; no firm D call. Germline V gene lookup returns CDR1 SGHRS and CDR2 YFSETQ. V shed 4 bases and J shed 0 bases, with 13 bases lying between them. This CDR3 spans 15 amino acids. The CDR3 protein is CASSREAGVNTEAFF. As DNA, the CDR3 is TGCGCCAGCAGCAGGGAGGCAGGAGTGAACACTGAAGCTTTCTTT.

The genes are TRBV19 and TRBJ1-2; D is possibly TRBD1 (6 bases). This CDR3 has 13 residues. The germline CDR1 and CDR2 sequences are LNHDA and SQIVND (reference sequence). The V and J ends lost 3 bases and 2 bases respectively, with 7 bases between them. CDR3 nucleotide sequence: TGTGCCAGTAGTATGAGGGGGAACTATGGCTACACCTTC. It translates to CASSMRGNYGYTF. The variable domain in full, with the rest retrieved from reference TRBV19 and TRBJ1-2, is DGGITQSPKYLFRKEGQNVTLSCEQNLNHDAMYWYRQDPGQGLRLIYYSQIVNDFQKGDIAEGYSVSREKKESFPLTVTSAQKNPTAFYLCASSMRGNYGYTFGSGTRLTVV.

CDR3 in DNA: TGTGCCAGCAGTGGAGGGGAGGGAGCGGGTGAGCAGTTCTTC. It is translated as CASSGGEGAGEQFF. J is TRBJ2-1 and V is TRBV2; 7 bases line up with TRBD2. V lost 4 bases, J lost 9 bases, and 9 bases stayed unmatched. This CDR3 is built from 14 residues. CDR1 is SNHLY, CDR2 FYNNEI, per germline.

This clone was detected a few times. This chain links TRBV7-9 with TRBJ2-1, with a tentative D call TRBD1 (6 bases). Trimming cost V 5 bases and J 1 base, with 21 bases left between them. CDR1 is SEHNR, CDR2 FQNEAQ, per germline (reference sequence). This CDR3 region has 18 residues. CDR3 DNA: TGTGCCAGCAGCCCGACGGACAGCCGGGTCGGGTCCTACAATGAGCAGTTCTTC. Amino acid sequence: CASSPTDSRVGSYNEQFF. Based on the CDR3 plus reference TRBV7-9 and TRBJ2-1, the full variable domain is DTGVSQNPRHKITKRGQNVTFRCDPISEHNRLYWYRQTLGQGPEFLTYFQNEAQLEKSRLLSDRFSAERPKGSFSTLEIQRTEQGDSAMYLCASSPTDSRVGSYNEQFFGPGTRLTVL.

The genes are TRBV9 and TRBJ2-5; D not resolved. CDR1 and CDR2 (germline): SGDLS, YYNGEE. Deletions cut 4 bases from V and 0 bases from J, with 10 bases between. CDR3 size: 14 residues. The CDR3 sequence: CASSPTPYQETQYF. The CDR3 DNA reads TGTGCCAGCAGCCCAACTCCGTACCAAGAGACCCAGTACTTC.

This clone has more than one count but fewer than ten. V gene TRBV11-3 combines with J gene TRBJ2-7; D is perhaps TRBD2 (7 bases). The length of the CDR3 is 15 residues. V lost 10 bases, J lost 1 base, and 20 bases lay in between. The germline V gene encodes CDR1 SGHNT and CDR2 YENEEA. The CDR3 nucleotides read TGTGCCATCCAAGGGGGGGAGGTCGAGTCCTACGAGCAGTACGTC. Its translation is CAIQGGEVESYEQYV.

This clone was observed a few times. Within the sample, other DNA sequences also encode this same CDR3. CDR3 coding DNA: TGCGCCAGCAGCTTGGGGCAGACGAACACCGGGGAGCTGTTTTTT. It encodes CASSLGQTNTGELFF. The chain couples TRBV5-1 to TRBJ2-2; D uncertain. Trimming cost V 0 bases and J 0 bases, with 6 bases left between them. The CDR3 sequence is 15 residues long. Germline assignment: CDR1 SGHRS and CDR2 YFSETQ.

This chain joins TRBV11-1 and TRBJ2-3; tentatively, D is TRBD1 (6 bases). CDR3 size: 13 residues. V lost 9 bases to trimming and J lost 5 bases, with 15 bases between them. The germline gives CDR1 SGHAT, CDR2 FQDESV (reference sequence). CDR3 nucleotide sequence: TGTGCCAGTTCAAGGGGGAGTAAAGATACGCAGTATTTT. This translates into CASSRGSKDTQYF.

The table lists this clone with a few counts. This chain connects TRBV10-2 to TRBJ2-3; D uncertain. This CDR3 is built from 11 residues. V shed 6 bases and J shed 5 bases, with 6 bases lying between them. From germline, CDR1 is WSHSY and CDR2 SAAADI. The CDR3 loop is CASRYGDTQYF. The DNA for the CDR3 is TGCGCCAGCAGATACGGAGATACGCAGTATTTT.

This clone was observed a handful of times. V and J are TRBV5-1 and TRBJ1-1; 12 nucleotides match TRBD1. This CDR3 region has 19 residues. Trimming took 0 bases from V and 3 from J; bases not matched to a gene: 12. Germline-derived CDR1 and CDR2 are SGHRS and YFSETQ. CDR3 sequence reads: CASSLGDRDRGRVYTEAFF. The DNA for the CDR3 is TGCGCCAGCAGCTTGGGAGACCGGGACAGGGGGCGGGTGTACACTGAAGCTTTCTTT.

This clone occurred a few times. The V call is TRBV9, the J call TRBJ2-3; tentative D call: TRBD2 (6 bases). With 3 bases removed from V and 3 bases from J, the gap between germline ends came to 14 bases. Germline lookup yields CDR1 SGDLS and CDR2 YYNGEE. The CDR3 covers 15 residues. Here the CDR3 DNA reads TGTGCCAGCAGCGGTGCGGGGCTAGGAACAGATACGCAGTATTTT. It specifies CASSGAGLGTDTQYF.

The V gene is TRBV28, the J gene TRBJ2-3; a weak D match, TRBD2 (5 bases). This CDR3 contains 14 residues. V was pared by 7 bases and J by 2 bases, with 13 bases between. CDR1 and CDR2 (germline): MDHEN, SYDVKM. CDR3 in amino acids: CASTPSADTDTQYF. In DNA, the CDR3 is TGTGCCAGCACCCCATCAGCGGACACAGATACGCAGTATTTT.

V is TRBV28 and J is TRBJ1-2; TRBD1 might be the D (6 bases). Germline V lookup: CDR1 MDHEN, CDR2 SYDVKM. V lost 5 bases to trimming and J lost 4 bases, with 17 bases between them. The CDR3 extends over 15 amino acids. As DNA, the CDR3 is TGTGCCAGCAGTCCCCCCACGGGGGGCGTCTATGGCTACACCTTC. Protein product: CASSPPTGGVYGYTF.

A few counts support this clone. The chain employs TRBV2 and TRBJ2-3; D is unclear. Per germline, CDR1 SNHLY and CDR2 FYNNEI. The CDR3 totals 15 residues. The germline V and J ends were trimmed by 2 bases and 2 bases, with 11 bases remaining between them. CDR3 protein: CASSEPGHPTDTQYF. The CDR3 DNA sequence: TGTGCCAGCAGTGAACCAGGCCACCCCACAGATACGCAGTATTTT.

The gene calls are TRBV30 and TRBJ1-2; 9 bases are a match to TRBD1. The CDR3 runs to 15 residues. Germline trimming cut 0 bases from V and 5 bases from J; bases unmatched to any gene: 7. CDR1 and CDR2 (germline): GTSNPN, SVGIG (reference sequence). CDR3 loop: CAWSVGTGTGYGYTF. Here the CDR3 DNA reads TGTGCCTGGAGTGTCGGCACCGGGACAGGGTATGGCTACACCTTC.

The chain has TRBV10-3 and TRBJ2-3; 10 bases map to TRBD2. Germline CDR1 is ENHRY and CDR2 is SYGVKD. V shed 4 bases and J 0 bases; nucleotides not matched to a gene: 7. The length of the CDR3 is 17 residues. The CDR3 spells CAISGPAGGSSTDTQYF. The CDR3 DNA is TGTGCCATCAGTGGTCCAGCGGGGGGGTCGAGCACAGATACGCAGTATTTT.

The chain is built from TRBV27 and TRBJ1-2; 7 nucleotides align to TRBD1. The germline V gene has CDR1 MNHEY and CDR2 SMNVEV (reference sequence). The CDR3 has 15 amino acids. V shed 2 bases and J 0 bases; nucleotides not matched to a gene: 3. CDR3 DNA sequence: TGTGCCAGCAGTTTACAGACAGGGACTAACTATGGCTACACCTTC. This codes for CASSLQTGTNYGYTF.

The rearrangement joins TRBV7-9 to TRBJ2-4; 10 nucleotides align to TRBD1. The CDR3 has 17 amino acids. Germline CDR1 reads SEHNR; CDR2 reads FQNEAQ (reference sequence). V shed 0 bases and J 9 bases; nucleotides not matched to a gene: 11. In DNA, the CDR3 is TGTGCCAGCAGCTTAGCGGGTAGGGACAGGGGAAAGGCCATTCAGTACTTC. Protein product: CASSLAGRDRGKAIQYF.

CDR3 bases: TGCGCCAGCAGCCCGACAGTACCTAATGAAAAACTGTTTTTT. This codes for CASSPTVPNEKLFF. V and J are TRBV5-1 and TRBJ1-4, with D possibly TRBD1 on 5 matching bases. The length of the CDR3 is 14 residues. The germline V and J ends were trimmed by 4 bases and 3 bases, with 10 bases remaining between them. Germline V gene data show CDR1 as SGHRS and CDR2 as YFSETQ.